The next 20 T cell receptor beta chains were all read from a single sample in a study of blood T cell repertoires in COVID-19 (dated by TCRdb to 2018 to 2020). Library preparation employed the immunoSEQ multiplex PCR assay. Imported from immuneACCESS, the table was reduced by TCRdb to in-frame sequences with V and J called. These copies leave out some clones; in studies compared against another copy, an unresolved V gene accounts for under half, and the cause of the remainder is not known. The sample yields 350,000 to 400,000 clones; 90% were counted once. Roughly 6.8% of the sample is taken by the ten largest. The material sequenced was peripheral blood. The origin of the receptors is a man between 18 and 35 years old with active or convalescent COVID-19.

The CDR3: CASTSRGNTIYF. The DNA for the CDR3 is TGTGCCAGCACCAGCAGGGGAAACACCATATATTTT. The chain employs TRBV28 and TRBJ1-3; no clear D gene. The CDR3 covers 12 residues. Germline loops: CDR1 MDHEN, CDR2 SYDVKM. The germline V and J ends were trimmed by 7 bases and 4 bases, with 8 bases remaining between them. Complete variable domain (other parts from reference TRBV28 and TRBJ1-3): DVKVTQSSRYLVKRTGEKVFLECVQDMDHENMFWYRQDPGLGLRLIYFSYDVKMKEKGDIPEGYSVSREKKERFSLILESASTNQTSMYLCASTSRGNTIYFGEGSWLTVV.

Of note for this clone: Other DNA sequences in this specimen translate into the identical CDR3. The chain carries TRBV4-3 and TRBJ1-5, with D uncertain. The germline V gene has CDR1 LGHNA and CDR2 YSLEER. Trimming removed 4 bases from V and 3 bases from J, with 7 bases in between. CDR3 length: 13 amino acids. The CDR3 reads CASSLSYNQPQHF. The DNA for the CDR3 is TGCGCCAGCAGCCTCTCGTACAATCAGCCCCAGCATTTT.

The V and J genes are TRBV19 and TRBJ2-2, with D maybe TRBD2 (5 bases). Germline-derived CDR1 and CDR2 are LNHDA and SQIVND (reference sequence). V was clipped by 6 bases and J by 4 bases, with 12 bases between them. This CDR3 contains 14 residues. The CDR3 region is CASSLSATTGELFF. The CDR3 DNA reads as TGTGCCAGTAGCCTTAGCGCAACCACCGGGGAGCTGTTTTTT.

The CDR3 DNA reads as TGTGCCAGCAGCCCGAAAGGGGGATGGAATGGCTACACCTTC. Translation gives CASSPKGGWNGYTF. This chain connects TRBV7-2 to TRBJ1-2; perhaps TRBD1 as D (6 bases). The CDR3 covers 14 residues. V was shortened by 5 bases and J by 6 bases, with 16 bases between the two germline ends. Germline loops: CDR1 SGHTA, CDR2 FQGNSA.

The DNA for the CDR3 is TGTGCCAGCAGTCTCAGGGACACTCCGAAGTATCCCCTCCACTTT. Residues: CASSLRDTPKYPLHF. This sequence joins TRBV7-9 and TRBJ1-6; D perhaps matches TRBD1 (6 bases). The germline V gene encodes CDR1 SEHNR and CDR2 FQNEAQ (reference sequence). Trimming left V 6 bases short and J 13 bases short, with 22 bases between. The CDR3 length is 15 residues.

The chain combines TRBV9 with TRBJ1-3, with D uncertain. The V gene lost 1 base and the J gene lost 2 bases, with 10 bases spanning the gap. The CDR3 extends over 15 amino acids. Germline CDR1 reads SGDLS; CDR2 reads YYNGEE. CDR3 coding DNA: TGTGCCAGCAGCGTAATCAGCGGAGCTGGAAACACCATATATTTT. Translating it yields CASSVISGAGNTIYF.

The V call is TRBV6-2 or TRBV6-3, the J call TRBJ1-2; 9 nucleotides line up with TRBD1. V lost 4 bases, J lost 5 bases, and 5 bases stayed unmatched. Germline V CDR1 and CDR2: MNHEY, SVGEGT. This CDR3 comprises 14 residues. CDR3 sequence reads: CASSSNRGRYGYTF. The CDR3 DNA reads as TGTGCCAGCAGTTCGAACAGGGGGCGTTATGGCTACACCTTC.

The CDR3 is CASSQGGSGTGELFF. The CDR3 nucleotides read TGCGCCAGCAGTCAGGGAGGGAGTGGCACCGGGGAGCTGTTTTTT. The rearrangement uses TRBV23-1 and TRBJ2-2; TRBD2 agrees at 7 bases. TRBV23-1 has ORF status, its function being uncertain. The length of the CDR3 is 15 residues. The J segment lost 4 bases and the V segment lost 3 bases, leaving 5 bases of the junction unmatched.

J is TRBJ1-1 and V is TRBV2, with TRBD1 matching over 7 bases. Germline assignment: CDR1 SNHLY and CDR2 FYNNEI. The CDR3 covers 13 residues. V dropped 7 bases and J dropped 1; count of bases not matched to a gene: 3. The CDR3 nucleotides are TGTGCCAGCACCAACAGGGGGAACACTGAAGCTTTCTTT. Translating it yields CASTNRGNTEAFF.

The chain carries TRBV27 and TRBJ2-7, with TRBD1 as a possible D gene (5 bases). CDR1 and CDR2 (germline): MNHEY, SMNVEV (reference sequence). Trimming pared 3 bases from V and 3 bases from J, leaving 12 bases between. The CDR3 length is 14 residues. CDR3 sequence (DNA): TGTGCCAGCAGTTTGGTCGACAGTAACTACGAGCAGTACTTC. As protein: CASSLVDSNYEQYF.

V and J are TRBV5-1 and TRBJ2-5; 10 positions match TRBD2. Germline V gives CDR1 SGHRS, CDR2 YFSETQ. The CDR3 runs to 14 residues. J was trimmed by 5 bases and V by 6 bases; bases with no gene match: 7. The CDR3 loop reads CASKAGGPGETQYF. CDR3 DNA: TGCGCCAGCAAAGCGGGAGGGCCGGGGGAGACCCAGTACTTC.

The chain combines TRBV3-1 (or the pseudogene TRBV3-2) with TRBJ2-2; 7 bases agree with TRBD1. Trimming at V came to 5 bases and at J to 5 bases, leaving 11 bases not matched to a gene. The CDR3 contains 16 residues. Germline V gene data show CDR1 as LGHDT and CDR2 as YNNKEL (reference sequence). This chain's CDR3 is CASSSTRDRNTGELFF. In DNA, the CDR3 is TGTGCCAGCAGCAGCACCCGGGACAGAAATACCGGGGAGCTGTTTTTT.

This rearrangement joins TRBV27 to TRBJ1-6; D is ambiguous. The CDR3 consists of 13 residues. Trimming removed 5 bases from V and 7 bases from J, with 9 bases in between. Germline V lookup: CDR1 MNHEY, CDR2 SMNVEV (reference sequence). The CDR3 DNA sequence: TGTGCCAGCAGTAGACTTACGAATTCACCCCTCCACTTT. This translates into CASSRLTNSPLHF.

This rearrangement joins TRBV6-2 or TRBV6-3 to TRBJ2-1; 15 nucleotides agree with TRBD2. V was clipped by 4 bases and J by 7 bases; unmatched bases: 5. From germline, CDR1 is MNHEY and CDR2 SVGEGT. The CDR3 is made up of 16 amino acids. The CDR3 nucleotides are TGTGCCAGCAGTTTTCCGGGACTAGCGGGAGGTAATGAGCAGTTCTTC. It is translated as CASSFPGLAGGNEQFF.

The V gene is TRBV7-8, the J gene TRBJ2-7; no definite D call. Germline V gene lookup returns CDR1 SGHVS and CDR2 FQNEAQ. The V end lost 1 base, the J end lost 0 bases, and 7 bases lay between the germline ends. The CDR3 length is 14 residues. The CDR3 coding sequence is TGTGCCAGCAGCTTAGATGAGCCCTCCTACGAGCAGTACTTC. Amino acid sequence: CASSLDEPSYEQYF. The whole variable domain, filled in from reference TRBV7-8 and TRBJ2-7, reads GAGVSQSPRYKVAKRGQDVALRCDPISGHVSLFWYQQALGQGPEFLTYFQNEAQLDKSGLPSDRFFAERPEGSVSTLKIQRTQQEDSAVYLCASSLDEPSYEQYFGPGTRLTVT.

J is TRBJ2-2 and V is TRBV6-1, with no clear D. The V and J ends lost 3 bases and 6 bases respectively, with 8 bases between them. Germline V gene sequence: CDR1 MNHNS, CDR2 SASEGT. This CDR3 contains 13 residues. The CDR3, as DNA: TGTGCCAGCAGTGATATTGTCCCCGGGGAGCTGTTTTTT. Its translation: CASSDIVPGELFF.

J is TRBJ2-1 and V is TRBV6-5; maybe TRBD2 (6 bases). The CDR3 runs 14 residues. The germline V gene has CDR1 MNHEY and CDR2 SVGAGI. The V gene lost 6 bases and the J gene lost 6 bases, with 15 bases spanning the gap. This chain's CDR3 is CASSSGLVGNEQFF. DNA for the CDR3: TGTGCCAGCAGCAGCGGGCTTGTTGGCAATGAGCAGTTCTTC.

The genes are TRBV19 and TRBJ1-4; perhaps TRBD1 as D (6 bases). The CDR3 loop spans 14 amino acids. In germline, CDR1 is LNHDA, CDR2 SQIVND (reference sequence). Trimming removed 3 bases from V and 5 bases from J, with 10 bases in between. The CDR3 region has the DNA TGTGCCAGTAGTATTCGGGGACAAAATGAAAAACTGTTTTTT. As protein: CASSIRGQNEKLFF.

The V and J genes are TRBV7-8 and TRBJ2-1; a weak D match, TRBD2 (7 bases). The CDR3 is 18 residues long. Trimming pared 5 bases from V and 1 base from J, leaving 21 bases between. Germline assignment: CDR1 SGHVS and CDR2 FQNEAQ. The CDR3 reads CASSRGGGSLPSYNEQFF. The CDR3 nucleotides read TGTGCCAGCAGCAGGGGGGGCGGGAGCCTTCCTTCCTACAATGAGCAGTTCTTC. Supplemented by reference TRBV7-8 and TRBJ2-1, the full variable domain reads GAGVSQSPRYKVAKRGQDVALRCDPISGHVSLFWYQQALGQGPEFLTYFQNEAQLDKSGLPSDRFFAERPEGSVSTLKIQRTQQEDSAVYLCASSRGGGSLPSYNEQFFGPGTRLTVL.

The rearrangement links TRBV10-1 to TRBJ2-7, with 7 bases fitting TRBD2. Germline V gene lookup returns CDR1 WNHNN and CDR2 SYGVQD (reference sequence). The CDR3 totals 14 residues. Trimming took 8 bases from V and 3 from J; bases not matched to a gene: 10. CDR3 in amino acids: CASGGGEGIYEQYF. In DNA, the CDR3 is TGCGCCAGCGGGGGGGGTGAAGGGATCTACGAGCAGTACTTC.